This paragraph reports one T cell receptor beta chain. TCRdb re-analysed the RT-PCR reads in MiXCR, keeping a single row per CDR3 protein. Of about 700,000 distinct CDR3 sequences in the sample, 14% were seen once. The receptor comes from a female donor in good health, serving as a healthy control. The material sequenced was memory CD4+ T cells from blood.

The CDR3 DNA is TGTGCCACCAGTGACTCTACAGGGGGCGTCTATGGCTACACCTTC. Encoded protein: CATSDSTGGVYGYTF. This chain joins TRBV24-1 and TRBJ1-2; TRBD1 matches 9 bases. The V and J ends lost 4 bases and 4 bases, in that order; junction bases with no gene match: 6. Germline CDR1 KGHDR, CDR2 SFDVKD. The CDR3 runs to 15 residues.